The next 27 T cell receptor beta chains were all read from a single sample in a study of CD8+ T cells in alopecia areata. For five of the biomarker-study patients, the CD4+ cells were further sorted so as to obtain CD25+CD127- cells. Reverse transcription of extracted RNA yielded cDNA, which provided the sequencing template. Only in-frame clones appear in the TCRdb table, and some are missing; sequencing was by immunoSEQ multiplex PCR. The sample holds around 36,000 clones, more than 50% seen once. The specimen sequenced was CD4+ Tregs sorted from blood. The receptors were sampled from a human donor with alopecia areata.

This clone was seen more than once but under ten times. The chain recombines TRBV18 with TRBJ1-2; D possibly corresponds to TRBD1 (5 bases). The CDR3 consists of 14 residues. CDR1 KGHSH and CDR2 LQKENI come from the germline V gene. V lost 4 bases, J lost 2 bases, and 11 bases lay in between. The CDR3 nucleotides are TGTGCCAGCTCACAACAGGCAGGCAACTATGGCTACACCTTC. It yields the protein CASSQQAGNYGYTF.

V gene TRBV9 combines with J gene TRBJ1-2; D remains unclear. Per germline, CDR1 SGDLS and CDR2 YYNGEE. V was cut by 0 bases and J by 2 bases, with 8 bases left in between. This CDR3 region has 14 residues. In DNA, the CDR3 is TGTGCCAGCAGCGTAGATGGCACCAACTATGGCTACACCTTC. Residues: CASSVDGTNYGYTF.

This chain uses TRBV6-1 with TRBJ1-1, with D unresolved. The V and J ends lost 2 bases and 2 bases respectively, with 6 bases between them. The germline V gene has CDR1 MNHNS and CDR2 SASEGT. The CDR3 extends over 13 amino acids. The CDR3 DNA reads TGTGCCAGCAGTGAAAACAGCAACACTGAAGCTTTCTTT. It is translated as CASSENSNTEAFF.

This chain joins TRBV2 and TRBJ1-1; D gene ambiguous. Germline CDR1 is SNHLY and CDR2 is FYNNEI. The CDR3 contains 14 residues. Trimming took off 6 bases at V and 3 bases at J, with 14 bases between the two ends. For the CDR3, the DNA is TGTGCCAGCAGGCTAGGGTGGTGGGACACTGAAGCTTTCTTT. It encodes CASRLGWWDTEAFF.

The chain couples TRBV7-2 to TRBJ1-6; D remains ambiguous. CDR3 length: 11 amino acids. Germline-derived CDR1 and CDR2 are SGHTA and FQGNSA. V was trimmed by 1 base and J by 10 bases, leaving 2 bases between them. The CDR3 nucleotides read TGTGCCAGCAGCTTAGACTCACCCCTCCACTTT. It codes for CASSLDSPLHF. The whole variable domain, remainder taken from reference TRBV7-2 and TRBJ1-6, is GAGVSQSPSNKVTEKGKDVELRCDPISGHTALYWYRQSLGQGLEFLIYFQGNSAPDKSGLPSDRFSAERTGGSVSTLTIQRTQQEDSAVYLCASSLDSPLHFGNGTRLTVT.

The chain employs TRBV5-4 and TRBJ1-2; D is possibly TRBD1 (6 bases). CDR3 length: 15 residues. Germline-derived CDR1 and CDR2 are SGHNT and YYREEE (reference sequence). V lost 4 bases and J lost 2, with 15 bases in between. This CDR3 reads CASSLGGQTNYGYTF. The CDR3 coding sequence is TGTGCCAGCAGCCTGGGGGGACAAACAAACTATGGCTACACCTTC.

The V gene is TRBV4-2, the J gene TRBJ2-1, with no clear D. The germline V and J ends were trimmed by 1 base and 0 bases, with 13 bases remaining between them. CDR1 LGHNA and CDR2 YNFKEQ come from the germline V gene. The CDR3 runs 17 residues. For the CDR3, the DNA is TGTGCCAGCAGCCAAGCCGACCAAATCTACTCCTACAATGAGCAGTTCTTC. Protein: CASSQADQIYSYNEQFF.

The V and J genes are TRBV2 and TRBJ2-2; TRBD1 matches 8 bases. The V and J ends lost 7 bases and 1 base, in that order; junction bases with no gene match: 8. This CDR3 has 16 residues. Germline V gene lookup returns CDR1 SNHLY and CDR2 FYNNEI. CDR3 region: CASNLLGTGNTGELFF. CDR3 nucleotide sequence: TGTGCCAGCAACCTCCTGGGGACAGGGAACACCGGGGAGCTGTTTTTT.

The chain combines TRBV4-1 with TRBJ2-7; D may be TRBD2 (5 bases). Per germline, CDR1 MGHRA and CDR2 YSYEKL. V lost 1 base and J 3 bases, leaving 7 bases between the germline ends. This CDR3 has 13 amino acids. CDR3 nucleotide sequence: TGCGCCAGCAGCCAAGCGAGCGGCTACGAGCAGTACTTC. It translates to CASSQASGYEQYF.

The rearrangement links TRBV7-8 to TRBJ2-1; 13 nucleotides align to TRBD2. CDR3 size: 17 residues. Germline V lookup: CDR1 SGHVS, CDR2 FQNEAQ. The V and J ends lost 0 bases and 6 bases, in that order; junction bases with no gene match: 5. The CDR3 coding sequence is TGTGCCAGCAGCTTAGCACGCAGACTAGCGGGAGGCAATGAGCAGTTCTTC. Protein product: CASSLARRLAGGNEQFF.

The chain is built from TRBV27 and TRBJ1-5; 8 bases line up with TRBD1. In germline, CDR1 is MNHEY, CDR2 SMNVEV (reference sequence). The V gene end was trimmed by 3 bases and the J gene end by 6 bases; junction bases not matched to a gene: 16. CDR3 length: 18 residues. As DNA, the CDR3 is TGTGCCAGCAGTTTTTCGGGTTTTGGCAGGGGGCTGGTTCAGCCCCAGCATTTT. Its protein is CASSFSGFGRGLVQPQHF.

The rearrangement uses TRBV29-1 and TRBJ2-3; D might be TRBD2 (5 bases). The V gene lost 4 bases and the J gene lost 1 base, with 9 bases spanning the gap. Looked up from germline, CDR1 is SQVTM and CDR2 is ANQGSEA. This CDR3 is built from 13 residues. In nucleotides, the CDR3 is TGCAGCGTTGGTGGACTCCGCACAGATACGCAGTATTTT. Its protein product is CSVGGLRTDTQYF.

The rearrangement links TRBV10-1 to TRBJ2-1, with 12 positions matching TRBD2. Germline CDR1 reads WNHNN; CDR2 reads SYGVQD (reference sequence). The CDR3 has 16 residues. V gave up 4 bases and J gave up 12 bases; unmatched junction bases: 13. The CDR3 loop is CASSGRTSGTFAGQFF. The DNA of the CDR3 is TGCGCCAGCAGTGGCCGGACTAGCGGGACTTTTGCAGGGCAGTTCTTC.

This chain joins TRBV5-1 and TRBJ2-5; no reliable D call. V was clipped by 1 base and J by 5 bases, with 3 bases between them. Germline V lookup: CDR1 SGHRS, CDR2 YFSETQ. This CDR3 has 11 residues. The CDR3 coding sequence is TGCGCCAGCAGCTTGTGGGAGACCCAGTACTTC. Residues: CASSLWETQYF.

The V gene is TRBV28, the J gene TRBJ2-5, with D possibly matching TRBD2 (6 bases). CDR1 MDHEN and CDR2 SYDVKM come from the germline V gene. The CDR3 is 15 residues long. The V end was cut by 5 bases, the J end by 5 bases, with 18 bases between. CDR3: CASSPWGGAIETQYF. For the CDR3, the DNA is TGTGCCAGCAGTCCCTGGGGCGGGGCGATCGAGACCCAGTACTTC.

The gene calls are TRBV28 and TRBJ1-1, with 11 bases identical to TRBD1. V was clipped by 4 bases and J by 4 bases; unmatched bases: 2. In germline, CDR1 is MDHEN, CDR2 SYDVKM. The CDR3 sequence is 14 residues long. CDR3 nucleotide sequence: TGTGCCAGCAGTTGGGACAGGGGGAGCACTGAAGCTTTCTTT. It specifies CASSWDRGSTEAFF. Variable domain in full (rest from reference TRBV28 and TRBJ1-1): DVKVTQSSRYLVKRTGEKVFLECVQDMDHENMFWYRQDPGLGLRLIYFSYDVKMKEKGDIPEGYSVSREKKERFSLILESASTNQTSMYLCASSWDRGSTEAFFGQGTRLTVV.

The rearrangement uses TRBV7-2 and TRBJ1-1, with D possibly being TRBD1 (5 bases). The CDR3 totals 16 residues. The germline gives CDR1 SGHTA, CDR2 FQGNSA. V lost 2 bases to trimming and J lost 6 bases, with 19 bases between them. The CDR3 region has the DNA TGTGCCAGCAGCTTAAGGCGGCGGAGGGGACTCCCTGAAGCTTTCTTT. It codes for CASSLRRRRGLPEAFF. The full variable domain, in which reference TRBV7-2 and TRBJ1-1 provide the parts outside the CDR3, is GAGVSQSPSNKVTEKGKDVELRCDPISGHTALYWYRQSLGQGLEFLIYFQGNSAPDKSGLPSDRFSAERTGGSVSTLTIQRTQQEDSAVYLCASSLRRRRGLPEAFFGQGTRLTVV.

V gene TRBV29-1 combines with J gene TRBJ1-1, with a possible D match to TRBD1 (6 bases). The V end lost 4 bases, the J end lost 1 base, and 10 bases lay between the germline ends. Germline V lookup: CDR1 SQVTM, CDR2 ANQGSEA. There are 13 residues in the CDR3. The CDR3 nucleotides are TGCAGCGTTGTTCCGGGGGCGAACACTGAAGCTTTCTTT. This codes for CSVVPGANTEAFF. The full variable domain, completed using reference TRBV29-1 and TRBJ1-1, is SAVISQKPSRDICQRGTSLTIQCQVDSQVTMMFWYRQQPGQSLTLIATANQGSEATYESGFVIDKFPISRPNLTFSTLTVSNMSPEDSSIYLCSVVPGANTEAFFGQGTRLTVV.

The chain has TRBV29-1 and TRBJ2-3, with D perhaps matching TRBD1 or TRBD2 (6 bases each). CDR1 and CDR2 from the germline V gene are SQVTM and ANQGSEA. The V gene lost 4 bases and the J gene lost 2 bases, with 13 bases spanning the gap. The CDR3 spans 14 residues. CDR3 coding DNA: TGCAGCGTTGCCACGGGGGCCCCCACAGATACGCAGTATTTT. Protein product: CSVATGAPTDTQYF.

The gene calls are TRBV10-2 and TRBJ2-1, with 7 bases lining up with TRBD1. V shed 8 bases, J shed 7 bases, and the junction held 11 bases outside the gene matches. The CDR3 runs to 14 residues. Germline V CDR1 and CDR2: WSHSY, SAAADI. The CDR3 DNA reads as TGCGCCAGCTACGACAGGGCTGGGAGAAATGAGCAGTTCTTC. It yields the protein CASYDRAGRNEQFF.

V usage is TRBV27 and J usage is TRBJ1-2; 7 bases are a match to TRBD1. The CDR3 is 16 residues long. Trimming took 6 bases from V and 4 from J; bases not matched to a gene: 14. CDR1 is MNHEY and CDR2 is SMNVEV in the germline V gene (reference sequence). The CDR3, as DNA: TGTGCCAGCAGCCGAACCGGCACAGGGGAGGGCTATGGCTACACCTTC. Residues: CASSRTGTGEGYGYTF.

This clone appeared a single time. The chain is built from TRBV6-6 and TRBJ2-5; 10 bases are shared with TRBD2. The germline V gene has CDR1 MNHNY and CDR2 SVGAGI (reference sequence). Losses at the gene ends were 4 bases for V and 5 bases for J; bases not matched to a gene: 10. This CDR3 has 16 residues. Here the CDR3 reads CASSSSGGAVAETQYF. Written as DNA, the CDR3 is TGTGCCAGCAGTTCAAGCGGGGGGGCCGTTGCGGAGACCCAGTACTTC.

The CDR3 here is CASSLIPRRTQETQYF. CDR3 nucleotide sequence: TGCGCCAGCAGCTTGATCCCCCGGCGGACCCAAGAGACCCAGTACTTC. The rearrangement uses TRBV5-1 and TRBJ2-5, with D unclear. This CDR3 contains 16 residues. Per germline, CDR1 SGHRS and CDR2 YFSETQ. V was shortened by 1 base and J by 1 base, with 14 bases between the two germline ends.

The V and J genes are TRBV5-1 and TRBJ2-5, with D possibly being TRBD1 (6 bases). The last part of the DNA fits TRBJ2-7 better; the J call may be wrong. CDR1 is SGHRS and CDR2 is YFSETQ in the germline V gene. The CDR3 sequence is 15 residues long. CDR3 loop: CASSSNQGFTYEQYF. CDR3 DNA sequence: TGCGCCAGCAGCTCAAATCAGGGGTTCACCTACGAGCAGTACTTC.

This clone showed up just a few times. The chain is built from TRBV2 and TRBJ2-1; D possibly corresponds to TRBD1 (6 bases). Looked up from germline, CDR1 is SNHLY and CDR2 is FYNNEI. The CDR3 covers 15 residues. The ends were cut back, 3 bases at V and 4 bases at J, with 13 bases in the middle. The CDR3 DNA is TGTGCCAGCAGTGACAGGGGAACCATGTACAATGAGCAGTTCTTC. As protein: CASSDRGTMYNEQFF.

The V gene is TRBV7-2, the J gene TRBJ2-7; D may be TRBD2 (5 bases). The CDR3 totals 12 residues. Trimming removed 7 bases at V and 4 bases at J, with 11 bases between. The germline CDR1 and CDR2 sequences are SGHTA and FQGNSA. This CDR3 is CASTFPGYEQYF. CDR3 bases: TGTGCCAGCACCTTCCCGGGGTACGAGCAGTACTTC.

This clone occurred once. The chain carries TRBV6-6 and TRBJ2-2, with TRBD1 identical over 8 bases. This CDR3 has 15 amino acids. V lost 5 bases and J lost 4; bases outside the gene matches: 6. Germline V CDR1 and CDR2: MNHNY, SVGAGI (reference sequence). The CDR3: CASSLQGGFTGELFF. As DNA, the CDR3 is TGTGCCAGCAGTCTACAGGGGGGCTTCACCGGGGAGCTGTTTTTT.